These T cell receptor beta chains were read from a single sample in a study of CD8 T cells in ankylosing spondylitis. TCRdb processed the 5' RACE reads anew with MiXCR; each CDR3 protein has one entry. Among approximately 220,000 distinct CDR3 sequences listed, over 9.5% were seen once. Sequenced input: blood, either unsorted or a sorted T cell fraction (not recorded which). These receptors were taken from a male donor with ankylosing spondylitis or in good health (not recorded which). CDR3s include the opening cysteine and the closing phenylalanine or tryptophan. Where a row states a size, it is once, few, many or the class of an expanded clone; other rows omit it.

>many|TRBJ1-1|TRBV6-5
CASSYGQGFTEAFF
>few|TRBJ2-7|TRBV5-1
CASSLPTGAISYEQYF
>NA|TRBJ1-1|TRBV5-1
CASSAGGQMNTEAFF
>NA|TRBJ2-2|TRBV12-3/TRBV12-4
CASSASSTGELFF
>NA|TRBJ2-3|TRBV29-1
CSVVGTPGWPDTQYF
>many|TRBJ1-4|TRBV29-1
CSVHHREKLFF
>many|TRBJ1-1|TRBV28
CASSLFQAGGLMNTEAFF
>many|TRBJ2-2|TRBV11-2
CASSRDSLDGELFF
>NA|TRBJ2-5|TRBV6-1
CASDLRQTQETQYF
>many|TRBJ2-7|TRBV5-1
CASSSSGDSYEQYF
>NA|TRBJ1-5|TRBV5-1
CASSLDSFSNQPQHF
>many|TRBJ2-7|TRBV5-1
CASSLAGHTYEQYF
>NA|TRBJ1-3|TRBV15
CATSIGPITSGNTIYF
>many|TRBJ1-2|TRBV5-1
CASSSRTGGNYGYTF
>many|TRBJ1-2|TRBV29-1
CSVGTPGYGYTF
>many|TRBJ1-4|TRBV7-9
CASSADARNEKLFF